This T cell receptor beta chain was identified in a study of shared clonotypes between healthy human individuals (dated by TCRdb to 2018 to 2020). Broadly, across the study: The cohort comprised a couple of women and a few men aged 18 to 49 years. Blood TCR repertoires of four to six healthy adults were deeply sequenced to estimate repertoire size and the extent of clonotype sharing between individuals. Libraries were prepared and TCR repertoires were sequenced by different laboratories using diverse techniques, in order to increase sequencing depth and limit assay-specific biases. Each donor's leukapheresis produced roughly between roughly 0.85 and 10 billion PBMCs. Overall study results and their limits: Only blood was sampled, and tissue TCR repertoires likely differ from those in blood. Pairwise subsampling indicated that sequencing depth was expected to affect the degree of clonotype sharing among donors. The genetic and exposure-history diversity represented was limited by the small number of donors.

This clone is categorized as medium-sized (0.01 to 0.1%). What this receptor recognizes is not known. No per-base quality is available; no much larger clone lies one base away. TCR CDR3 regions were amplified from genomic DNA by multiplex PCR using the deep immunoSEQ assay. Extracted genomic DNA from each cell subset was distributed evenly across all wells of several immunoSEQ 96-well plates, and each plate was treated as a replicate. For unsorted PBMC, each replicate PCR was loaded with approximately 0.3 ug genomic DNA, equivalent to roughly 33,000 T cell genomes. Unsorted PBMC genomic DNA was sequenced across ten immunoSEQ deep assay plates. The purified libraries were quantified using a Qubit 3.0 fluorometer, sized with a Bioanalyzer 2100, and then quantified again using the KAPA Library Quantification kit. Every immunoSEQ 96-well plate was sequenced on a dedicated single-read 150-cycle Illumina NextSeq 550 flow cell. In the source study's methods: Because the immunoSEQ output included only junctional sequences and no quality scores, the filtering could not be the same as the filtering used for full-length reads. Sequences were annotated with PyIR, a Python wrapper for IgBLAST v1.9, using IMGT germline references to assign V/J genes and CDR3. Reads were removed for weak V/J assignments (E-value above 1e-6), missing CDR3, stop codons, out-of-frame junctions, or ambiguous translated residues. A V3J clonotype was defined by an identical inferred V gene, J gene, and CDR3 amino acid sequence. Percentage overlap between repertoires was computed as shared unique clonotypes divided by the size of the smaller repertoire. RTK rarefaction, the Chao1 estimator, and Recon v2.1 estimates of unobserved clonotypes were used to assess repertoire richness. TCRdb took over this immuneACCESS table, retaining in-frame rearrangements with V and J assigned. Such tables are incomplete; in checked studies, under half of the missing clones stem from an unresolved V gene, and the remainder is unexplained. V, J and clone size are those of that table, while D and trimming were read from the DNA. This sample holds 450,000 or so clones; roughly 80% were observed only once. The ten largest make up 12% of the sample.

Healthy HIV-negative adults with no recently reported acute infections or vaccinations were included as donors. Only Caucasian adults living in Nashville, Tennessee, USA were represented among the donors. For unsorted samples, 70 million to 95 million PBMCs were counted, and genomic DNA was extracted using the QIAamp DNA Blood Mini kit. Blood was collected by leukapheresis, and PBMCs were isolated by Ficoll-Histopaque density gradient centrifugation and then cryopreserved in liquid nitrogen vapor phase. The CDR3, cysteine through phenylalanine, is 15 amino acids long. Solely the CDR3 DNA is kept, with 45 bases framed from the first base. Compared with germline, V lacks 7 bases and J lacks 9 bases; bases without a gene match: 14. CDR1 SNHLY and CDR2 FYNNEI were looked up in the germline V gene.

This receptor was identified in a woman in her 40s in good health. Some clones in this sample may be carry-over from other donors' samples. The V and J genes are TRBV2 and TRBJ2-1, with 8 central nucleotides matching TRBD2. The sequenced material came from PBMCs. The CDR3 region reads CASTKEETGGREQFF. The nucleotide sequence is TGTGCCAGCACTAAAGAGGAAACGGGGGGGCGTGAGCAGTTCTTC.